This T cell receptor (beta chain) was found in a study of Graves' ophthalmopathy and Graves' hyperthyroidism. Turning to this clonotype: Its antigen is undetermined.

RNA transcripts were the source from which TCR beta CDR3 regions were amplified. The authors performed first-round RT-PCR with HTBI primers and then a second-round multiplex PCR. TCRdb reprocessed the multiplex PCR reads with MiXCR, giving one entry per CDR3 protein. This table has some 350,000 distinct CDR3 sequences, 17% appearing once. Study results and limitations: This model predicted ophthalmopathy progression (sensitivity 65% to 71%, specificity 72.22%). The authors also found most expanded thyroid clonotypes above 0.001 frequency in blood.

Hyperthyroidism showing no ophthalmopathy within 18 months of follow-up was stable. Diagnostic conclusions were grounded in clinical symptoms, serum thyroxine, TRAb, thyroid ultrasound and orbital computed tomography. Per the germline V gene, CDR1 is MNHNS and CDR2 is SASEGT. The CDR3 spans 14 residues. Trimming stripped 1 base from V and 2 bases from J, with 8 bases between. The V and J genes are TRBV6-1 and TRBJ2-5; D remains ambiguous. The sample consisted of peripheral blood. This sequence originates from an adult woman with stable Graves' hyperthyroidism. This CDR3 reads CASSEDTFQETQYF. As DNA, the CDR3 is TGTGCCAGCAGTGAAGACACTTTTCAAGAGACCCAGTACTTC.